This T cell receptor beta chain was profiled in a study of T cell responses to AZD1222 COVID-19 vaccine. The CDR3 length is 14 residues. Between the trimmed V and J ends, which lost 0 bases and 1 base, there was a span of 6 bases. The germline V gene has CDR1 SGHTA and CDR2 FQGNSA. TCRdb's copy holds only in-frame clones and misses some; the assay was immunoSEQ multiplex PCR. The repertoire holds around 89,000 clones, with 65% to 90% as singletons. The material was peripheral blood, obtained on day 0 of AZD1222 vaccination. The V call is TRBV7-2, the J call TRBJ1-2; D remains unclear. This TCR came from an adult in good health. CDR3 DNA: TGTGCCAGCAGCTTAGCTTCCGGTAACTATGGCTACACCTTC. Encoded protein: CASSLASGNYGYTF.